The clone carrying this TCR beta chain was recorded many times. Its specificity is not known. This library used approximately 0.4 ug RNA and molecular barcoded adaptors spanning alpha/delta and beta/gamma chains. TCRdb re-derived calls from the reads in MiXCR, one entry per CDR3 protein. Of 100,000 to 150,000 distinct CDR3 sequences in the sample, about 13% were seen once. The data were taken from a study of read filtering for tumor transcriptome and immune sequencing. Overall study results and limits: Approximately 77% of IR-seq clonotypes had a single read, yet these held approximately 4% of reads.

The CDR3 spans 19 residues. V dropped 5 bases and J dropped 2; count of bases not matched to a gene: 11. This TCR came from a donor aged 40 or over with multiple myeloma. V usage is TRBV12-3 or TRBV12-4 and J usage is TRBJ1-6; 11 nucleotides agree with TRBD1. Sequenced input: a population of CD138-negative cells sorted from bone marrow. CDR3 bases: TGTGCCAGCAGTCGGGACAGGGGGGCCTCTTTGGCCTATAATTCACCCCTCCACTTT. Translated: CASSRDRGASLAYNSPLHF.